The 15 T cell receptor beta chains below all came from one sample that was sequenced in a study of blood T cell repertoires in COVID-19. Sequencing used immunoSEQ multiplex PCR; TCRdb keeps in-frame clones, though not all of them. The sample lists under 500,000 clones, approximately 90% seen once, with over 4% in the top ten. Sequencing was carried out using peripheral blood. The receptor source for this set is a woman in her thirties with acute or convalescent COVID-19.

The chain carries TRBV3-1 (or the pseudogene TRBV3-2) and TRBJ2-2; TRBD2 aligns across 11 bases. Germline trimming cut 6 bases from V and 4 bases from J; bases unmatched to any gene: 10. In germline, CDR1 is LGHDT, CDR2 YNNKEL (reference sequence). This CDR3 comprises 17 residues. DNA of the CDR3: TGTGCCAGCAGAGCCCAACTAGCGGGGGTGTTCACCGGGGAGCTGTTTTTT. Encoded protein: CASRAQLAGVFTGELFF.

The genes are TRBV27 and TRBJ2-5; the D gene is possibly TRBD2 (5 bases). Germline V gives CDR1 MNHEY, CDR2 SMNVEV (reference sequence). Between the trimmed V and J ends, which lost 3 bases and 7 bases, there was a span of 12 bases. The CDR3 totals 13 residues. The CDR3 loop reads CASSLAGLGTQYF. CDR3 DNA: TGTGCCAGCAGTTTGGCGGGTTTGGGGACCCAGTACTTC.

CDR3 nucleotide sequence: TGTGCCAGTAGTTTACGGACAGGGGCTAACACTGAAGCTTTCTTT. This codes for CASSLRTGANTEAFF. The chain has TRBV19 and TRBJ1-1; 9 nucleotides line up with TRBD1. Germline lookup yields CDR1 LNHDA and CDR2 SQIVND (reference sequence). With 5 bases clipped from V and 2 bases from J, the junction kept 6 bases outside the gene matches. There are 15 residues in the CDR3.

The chain couples TRBV18 to TRBJ1-1; D is unclear. The CDR3 length is 14 residues. V lost 3 bases and J lost 2, with 10 bases in between. In germline, CDR1 is KGHSH, CDR2 LQKENI. In DNA form, the CDR3 reads TGTGCCAGCTCACCCCAGCAGGCCAACACTGAAGCTTTCTTT. Translation: CASSPQQANTEAFF.

V and J are TRBV6-5 and TRBJ2-2; 8 bases map to TRBD1. V lost 7 bases to trimming and J lost 4 bases; unmatched junction nucleotides: 8. The germline V gene encodes CDR1 MNHEY and CDR2 SVGAGI. This CDR3 is built from 15 residues. The DNA for the CDR3 is TGTGCCAGCAACCCGCAGGGGGCCGGCACCGGGGAGCTGTTTTTT. This gives the protein CASNPQGAGTGELFF.

This chain connects TRBV10-3 to TRBJ2-2; D is possibly TRBD2 (5 bases). Germline V gives CDR1 ENHRY, CDR2 SYGVKD. The germline V and J ends were trimmed by 4 bases and 6 bases, with 12 bases remaining between them. This CDR3 has 14 residues. The CDR3 coding sequence is TGTGCCATCAGTGCTGGGAGTCGCCCCGGGGAGCTGTTTTTT. Translating it yields CAISAGSRPGELFF.

The chain carries TRBV6-6 and TRBJ2-7, with 11 bases lining up with TRBD1. Per germline, CDR1 MNHNY and CDR2 SVGAGI (reference sequence). This CDR3 has 14 amino acids. Trimming cost V 4 bases and J 4 bases; bases outside gene matches: 3. This CDR3 reads CASSWTGGAYEQYF. The CDR3 DNA follows: TGTGCCAGCAGTTGGACAGGGGGCGCGTACGAGCAGTACTTC.

The chain links TRBV23-1 to TRBJ2-2; D ambiguous. TRBV23-1 is reported as an ORF; its role is uncertain. The CDR3 loop spans 15 amino acids. Trimming stripped 4 bases from V and 5 bases from J, with 14 bases between. CDR3 sequence: CASSPRTGGTGELFF. The DNA of the CDR3 is TGCGCCAGCAGTCCGAGAACCGGCGGTACCGGGGAGCTGTTTTTT.

The chain links TRBV7-9 to TRBJ2-3, with D tentatively TRBD2 (5 bases). Germline values: CDR1 SEHNR, CDR2 FQNEAQ (reference sequence). The CDR3 contains 14 residues. Trimming shortened V by 5 bases and J by 4 bases, and 13 bases separated the two germline ends. This CDR3 reads CASSTESGADTQYF. As DNA, the CDR3 is TGTGCCAGCAGCACCGAGTCCGGGGCAGATACGCAGTATTTT.

The V call is TRBV2, the J call TRBJ2-3; D remains ambiguous. Between the trimmed V and J ends, which lost 4 bases and 6 bases, there was a span of 8 bases. The length of the CDR3 is 12 residues. Germline assignment: CDR1 SNHLY and CDR2 FYNNEI. The CDR3 sequence: CASSVFSDTQYF. The CDR3 DNA sequence: TGTGCCAGCAGTGTGTTTTCGGATACGCAGTATTTT.

The chain combines TRBV19 with TRBJ2-7; 9 bases fit TRBD1. J gave up 6 bases and V 5 bases, and 8 bases lay outside the gene matches. Germline V gives CDR1 LNHDA, CDR2 SQIVND (reference sequence). This CDR3 has 14 residues. CDR3: CASSQGTGKGEQYF. In nucleotides, the CDR3 is TGTGCCAGTAGTCAAGGGACAGGGAAGGGCGAGCAGTACTTC.

This clone has just one count. The chain carries TRBV19 and TRBJ1-4; TRBD1 matches 8 bases. Germline lookup yields CDR1 LNHDA and CDR2 SQIVND (reference sequence). This CDR3 is built from 15 residues. The trim removed 5 bases at V and 5 bases at J, leaving 7 bases unmatched. CDR3 protein: CASSLPGGVNEKLFF. In DNA, the CDR3 is TGTGCCAGTAGTCTACCAGGGGGCGTGAATGAAAAACTGTTTTTT.

The chain couples TRBV6-6 to TRBJ1-6; 9 nucleotides line up with TRBD1. The CDR3 is made up of 19 amino acids. Looked up from germline, CDR1 is MNHNY and CDR2 is SVGAGI (reference sequence). The J segment lost 7 bases and the V segment lost 6 bases, leaving 19 bases of the junction unmatched. The CDR3 nucleotides are TGTGCCAGCAGCACTCCGGGACAGGGAACCCTCCGGGGAAATTCACCCCTCCACTTT. Translation: CASSTPGQGTLRGNSPLHF.

There are a few counts of this clone. The rearrangement uses TRBV2 and TRBJ1-1; unclear D gene. Trimming cost V 2 bases and J 1 base, with 8 bases left between them. The CDR3 runs to 14 residues. Looked up from germline, CDR1 is SNHLY and CDR2 is FYNNEI. CDR3 region: CASSEPGWNTEAFF. DNA of the CDR3: TGTGCCAGCAGTGAACCGGGATGGAACACTGAAGCTTTCTTT.

V and J are TRBV4-2 and TRBJ2-7; 9 bases agree with TRBD2. Germline CDR1 and CDR2: LGHNA and YNFKEQ. The CDR3 sequence is 14 residues long. V was clipped by 1 base and J by 6 bases; unmatched bases: 4. The CDR3 nucleotides read TGTGCCAGCAGCCAAGTTTGGCGGGGGGGCGAGCAGTACTTC. Encoded protein: CASSQVWRGGEQYF.